This T cell receptor beta chain is drawn from a study of vaccination effects on CD4 cells after COVID-19. Study summary: It was a median of 72 days after the second dose that post-vaccine samples were obtained.

Germline V gene data show CDR1 as MNHEY and CDR2 as SMNVEV (reference sequence). The V and J ends lost 2 bases and 10 bases, in that order; junction bases with no gene match: 8. CDR3 length: 14 residues. The assay was immunoSEQ multiplex PCR, and TCRdb's table has in-frame clones only and misses some. The profile shows about 25,000 clones, roughly three quarters of them singletons. Antigen-specific CD4+ T cells were expanded with viral peptide pools in the ViraFEST assay before sequencing. Upon completion of more than eight days in culture, CD4+ T cells were isolated. Everyone in the study got two shots of either the BNT162b2 or mRNA-1273 vaccine. Fresh IL-2-containing medium replaced half the medium on days 3 and 7. General study results and limits: The authors studied few convalescent patients and collected no early post-infection timepoints.

On this clone itself: Its antigen is undetermined.

The sequence came from a human donor who received a COVID-19 vaccine. V gene TRBV27 combines with J gene TRBJ2-1; 7 nucleotides agree with TRBD2. The sample consisted of CD4+ T cells from PBMCs cultured with SARS-CoV-2 spike peptides, taken after COVID-19 vaccination. The CDR3 DNA follows: TGTGCCAGCAGTTTAACATCCGGGACTAACGAGCAGTTCTTC. It is translated as CASSLTSGTNEQFF.